Presented here are 31 T cell receptor beta chains from one specimen sequenced in a study of blood T cell repertoires in COVID-19. The table came from immunoSEQ multiplex PCR; TCRdb's copy has only in-frame clones and leaves some out. This table holds about 110,000 clones, around four fifths found once. Sequenced input: peripheral blood. These receptors came from a woman between 55 and 75 years old with acute or convalescent COVID-19.

This chain links TRBV10-3 with TRBJ2-3; 12 bases match TRBD2. The V gene's germline CDR1 is ENHRY and CDR2 SYGVKD. Trimming cost V 11 bases and J 2 bases; bases outside gene matches: 20. The CDR3 totals 19 residues. DNA for the CDR3: TGTGCCCCCCTGACAGACGAGACTAGCGGGGGCCGAAACACAGATACGCAGTATTTT. Translation: CAPLTDETSGGRNTDTQYF.

The V call is TRBV19, the J call TRBJ1-5; TRBD1 is a possible D gene (6 bases). Looked up from germline, CDR1 is LNHDA and CDR2 is SQIVND (reference sequence). The V end lost 2 bases, the J end lost 5 bases, and 13 bases lay between the germline ends. This CDR3 has 15 residues. Written as DNA, the CDR3 is TGTGCCAGTAGTATATCCAGGGGCTACGATCAGCCCCAGCATTTT. As protein: CASSISRGYDQPQHF.

The rearrangement uses TRBV4-2 and TRBJ1-2, with no clear D. V was cut by 0 bases and J by 4 bases, with 15 bases left in between. CDR3 size: 16 residues. Germline lookup yields CDR1 LGHNA and CDR2 YNFKEQ. CDR3 amino acids: CASSQDLGVWGYGYTF. CDR3 DNA: TGTGCCAGCAGCCAAGATCTCGGGGTCTGGGGCTATGGCTACACCTTC.

This sequence joins TRBV12-5 and TRBJ1-3, with D possibly TRBD1 on 6 matching bases. CDR1 and CDR2 (germline): LGHNT, FRNRAP. The CDR3 sequence is 17 residues long. Deletions cut 0 bases from V and 4 bases from J, with 16 bases between. The CDR3 loop reads CASGLVPGTGWGNTIYF. The CDR3 nucleotides are TGTGCTAGTGGTTTGGTACCGGGCACAGGGTGGGGAAACACCATATATTTT.

The rearrangement uses TRBV9 and TRBJ1-1; TRBD1 matches 7 bases. The length of the CDR3 is 15 residues. The V segment lost 4 bases and the J segment 4 bases; nucleotides outside the gene matches: 10. Germline CDR1 reads SGDLS; CDR2 reads YYNGEE. CDR3 nucleotide sequence: TGTGCCAGCAGCTCTGTGAGGGGGCCGAGCACTGAAGCTTTCTTT. This translates into CASSSVRGPSTEAFF.

The chain has TRBV29-1 and TRBJ2-7; no firm D call. The CDR3 spans 12 residues. The germline gives CDR1 SQVTM, CDR2 ANQGSEA. V was trimmed by 3 bases and J by 2 bases, leaving 8 bases between them. CDR3 loop: CSVDGDAYEQYF. CDR3 nucleotide sequence: TGCAGCGTTGACGGAGACGCCTACGAGCAGTACTTC.

The chain recombines TRBV12-5 with TRBJ1-6; D is undetermined. V lost 2 bases and J 8 bases, leaving 4 bases between the germline ends. The length of the CDR3 is 12 residues. Germline V gives CDR1 LGHNT, CDR2 FRNRAP. CDR3 sequence reads: CASGLTDSPLHF. Here the CDR3 DNA reads TGTGCTAGTGGTTTGACGGATTCACCCCTCCACTTT.

This clone appeared a single time. This chain joins TRBV30 and TRBJ2-7, with 7 bases lining up with TRBD1. Looked up from germline, CDR1 is GTSNPN and CDR2 is SVGIG (reference sequence). CDR3 length: 13 residues. The trim removed 0 bases at V and 7 bases at J, leaving 6 bases unmatched. The CDR3 spells CAWSVKGAEEQYF. For the CDR3, the DNA is TGTGCCTGGAGTGTAAAGGGGGCTGAGGAGCAGTACTTC.

CDR3 region: CASSFGQPNEKLFF. The CDR3 bases are TGTGCCAGCAGTTTTGGGCAGCCGAATGAAAAACTGTTTTTT. The V and J genes are TRBV27 and TRBJ1-4; the D is unclear. CDR1 MNHEY and CDR2 SMNVEV come from the germline V gene (reference sequence). V was pared by 3 bases and J by 5 bases, with 10 bases between. The CDR3 runs 14 residues.

The chain has TRBV28 and TRBJ2-1; D not resolved. The V gene's germline CDR1 is MDHEN and CDR2 SYDVKM. The ends were cut back, 0 bases at V and 7 bases at J, with 4 bases in the middle. The CDR3 totals 12 residues. Here the CDR3 reads CASSLWQNEQFF. The CDR3, as DNA: TGTGCCAGCAGTTTATGGCAGAATGAGCAGTTCTTC. Full variable domain (rest looked up from reference TRBV28 and TRBJ2-1): DVKVTQSSRYLVKRTGEKVFLECVQDMDHENMFWYRQDPGLGLRLIYFSYDVKMKEKGDIPEGYSVSREKKERFSLILESASTNQTSMYLCASSLWQNEQFFGPGTRLTVL.

This chain uses TRBV4-3 with TRBJ1-1; the D gene is possibly TRBD1 (5 bases). CDR3 length equals 15 residues. Trimming removed 0 bases at V and 4 bases at J, with 12 bases between. The germline V gene encodes CDR1 LGHNA and CDR2 YSLEER. CDR3 DNA: TGCGCCAGCAGCCAAGATAGGGGCTGGCTCACTGAAGCTTTCTTT. Its translation is CASSQDRGWLTEAFF.

The chain has TRBV7-9 and TRBJ1-4; D remains unclear. Germline CDR1 SEHNR, CDR2 FQNEAQ (reference sequence). Trimming pared 1 base from V and 14 bases from J, leaving 11 bases between. The CDR3 totals 12 residues. CDR3 loop: CASSLGGGVLFF. In DNA form, the CDR3 reads TGTGCCAGCAGCTTAGGAGGCGGGGTCCTGTTTTTT.

The chain links TRBV24-1 to TRBJ1-2, with D perhaps matching TRBD1 (6 bases). Germline V gives CDR1 KGHDR, CDR2 SFDVKD. This CDR3 contains 14 residues. V lost 4 bases, J lost 8 bases, and 16 bases lay in between. The CDR3 loop is CATSDPGQRKGYTF. In nucleotides, the CDR3 is TGTGCCACCAGTGACCCAGGACAGAGGAAGGGCTACACCTTC.

This clone was observed a single time. This chain uses TRBV6-2 or TRBV6-3 with TRBJ1-5; tentatively, D is TRBD1 (6 bases). The V end lost 4 bases, the J end lost 4 bases, and 11 bases lay between the germline ends. This CDR3 comprises 14 residues. Germline values: CDR1 MNHEY, CDR2 SVGEGT. The CDR3 sequence is CASSSFQGNQPQHF. Written as DNA, the CDR3 is TGTGCCAGCAGTTCATTCCAGGGGAATCAGCCCCAGCATTTT.

This clone was observed a single time. The rearrangement uses TRBV20-1 and TRBJ2-7, with D uncertain. The CDR3 is made up of 12 amino acids. The V and J ends lost 3 bases and 5 bases respectively, with 11 bases between them. Germline CDR1 and CDR2: DFQATT and SNEGSKA (reference sequence). CDR3 sequence: CSASFNTDEQYF. CDR3 bases: TGCAGTGCTAGTTTCAATACGGACGAGCAGTACTTC.

This chain links TRBV11-3 with TRBJ2-3; D unclear. The germline V gene encodes CDR1 SGHNT and CDR2 YENEEA. This CDR3 has 14 amino acids. Trimming took 2 bases from V and 1 from J, leaving 7 bases between them. The CDR3 coding sequence is TGTGCCAGCAGCTTATATACTCGCACAGATACGCAGTATTTT. Protein sequence: CASSLYTRTDTQYF.

The rearrangement links TRBV30 to TRBJ1-5; D gene ambiguous. The germline V gene encodes CDR1 GTSNPN and CDR2 SVGIG (reference sequence). The CDR3 is made up of 15 amino acids. The germline V and J ends were trimmed by 1 base and 6 bases, with 16 bases remaining between them. The CDR3, as DNA: TGTGCCTGGAGTGATTTAAGGCAGAGCGGTCAGCCCCAGCATTTT. Protein: CAWSDLRQSGQPQHF.

The chain employs TRBV5-1 and TRBJ1-4; TRBD1 aligns across 8 bases. This CDR3 comprises 13 residues. CDR1 SGHRS and CDR2 YFSETQ come from the germline V gene. The trim removed 5 bases at V and 6 bases at J, leaving 3 bases unmatched. Here the CDR3 DNA reads TGCGCCAGCAGACTGGGACAGGATGAAAAACTGTTTTTT. It is translated as CASRLGQDEKLFF.

The chain has TRBV6-1 and TRBJ2-7; tentatively, D is TRBD1 (6 bases). The CDR3 loop spans 17 amino acids. The V gene's germline CDR1 is MNHNS and CDR2 SASEGT. With 1 base removed from V and 0 bases from J, the gap between germline ends came to 16 bases. The CDR3 nucleotides are TGTGCCAGCAGTGAAGTTTTGGCAGGGGCCGTCTCCTACGAGCAGTACTTC. It is translated as CASSEVLAGAVSYEQYF.

Only a few counts were recorded for this clone. The chain uses TRBV30 and TRBJ1-2; no definite D call. The V gene's germline CDR1 is GTSNPN and CDR2 SVGIG (reference sequence). V was clipped by 4 bases and J by 2 bases, with 8 bases between them. The CDR3 covers 12 residues. The CDR3 loop reads CAWTPLNYGYTF. DNA of the CDR3: TGTGCCTGGACACCGCTAAACTATGGCTACACCTTC.

With respect to this clone: Germline is not matched at one junction end, which may reflect a read error. The chain joins TRBV19 to TRBJ1-2; 8 positions match TRBD1. CDR3 length: 10 amino acids. Germline CDR1 LNHDA, CDR2 SQIVND (reference sequence). The CDR3 spells CASSRDRLFF. The CDR3 DNA reads TGTGCCAGTAGTCGGGACAGGTTGTTTTTC.

The V call is TRBV18, the J call TRBJ1-2; weak D call: TRBD1 (5 bases). The CDR3 sequence is 12 residues long. V lost 5 bases and J 6 bases, leaving 10 bases between the germline ends. Germline values: CDR1 KGHSH, CDR2 LQKENI. CDR3 DNA sequence: TGTGCCAGCTCAAGGGTAGGGGATGGCTACACCTTC. It encodes CASSRVGDGYTF.

This chain connects TRBV4-3 to TRBJ1-1; no reliable D call. Germline values: CDR1 LGHNA, CDR2 YSLEER. Trimming cost V 4 bases and J 11 bases, with 17 bases left between them. The CDR3 extends over 13 amino acids. The CDR3 DNA is TGCGCCAGCAGCCGAACCGGGAGCGAGTGGGCTTTCTTT. Residues: CASSRTGSEWAFF.

This chain links TRBV14 with TRBJ2-1, with 7 bases lining up with TRBD1. Germline V gene lookup returns CDR1 SGHDN and CDR2 FVKESK. Germline trimming cut 2 bases from V and 5 bases from J; bases unmatched to any gene: 6. The CDR3 covers 15 residues. The CDR3 reads CASSQFTGVDNEQFF. CDR3 sequence (DNA): TGTGCCAGCAGCCAATTTACAGGGGTAGACAATGAGCAGTTCTTC.

This rearrangement joins TRBV7-9 to TRBJ1-5, with 8 nucleotides matching TRBD1. The CDR3 length is 15 residues. Germline CDR1 reads SEHNR; CDR2 reads FQNEAQ (reference sequence). J gave up 6 bases and V 1 base, and 5 bases lay outside the gene matches. CDR3 in DNA: TGTGCCAGCAGCTTAGGGACAGGGATATTTCAGCCCCAGCATTTT. Its translation is CASSLGTGIFQPQHF.

The rearrangement joins TRBV30 to TRBJ1-6, with 8 bases fitting TRBD1. V gave up 2 bases and J gave up 7 bases; unmatched junction bases: 4. Germline V lookup: CDR1 GTSNPN, CDR2 SVGIG (reference sequence). The CDR3 runs to 14 residues. CDR3 coding DNA: TGTGCCTGGAGTCCTACAGGGGGAAATTCACCCCTCCACTTT. Translation: CAWSPTGGNSPLHF.

CDR3 nucleotide sequence: TGTGCCAGTAGCCGAGACAGGGGGAACACCATATATTTT. Translated, it gives CASSRDRGNTIYF. The chain has TRBV7-8 and TRBJ1-3; 9 nucleotides line up with TRBD1. Per the germline V gene, CDR1 is SGHVS and CDR2 is FQNEAQ. The V gene end was trimmed by 9 bases and the J gene end by 7 bases; junction bases not matched to a gene: 7. The CDR3 runs 13 residues.

The V and J genes are TRBV3-1 (or the pseudogene TRBV3-2) and TRBJ1-1, with 7 bases lining up with TRBD1. Germline lookup yields CDR1 LGHDT and CDR2 YNNKEL (reference sequence). The CDR3 runs to 13 residues. V shed 1 base, J shed 6 bases, and the junction held 2 bases outside the gene matches. The CDR3 is CASSQGGTAEAFF. CDR3 coding DNA: TGTGCCAGCAGCCAAGGGGGGACAGCTGAAGCTTTCTTT.

The CDR3 sequence: CASSSTLGGRSFNYGYTF. The CDR3 nucleotides are TGTGCCAGCAGCTCGACCCTGGGGGGACGGTCATTTAACTATGGCTACACCTTC. This chain links TRBV7-9 with TRBJ1-2, with TRBD1 as a possible D gene (5 bases). This CDR3 spans 18 amino acids. Trimming cost V 4 bases and J 1 base, with 22 bases left between them. The germline V gene has CDR1 SEHNR and CDR2 FQNEAQ (reference sequence).

The chain joins TRBV27 to TRBJ1-1; TRBD1 aligns across 11 bases. Germline CDR1 is MNHEY and CDR2 is SMNVEV (reference sequence). The trim removed 5 bases at V and 0 bases at J, leaving 5 bases unmatched. This CDR3 contains 16 residues. The CDR3 nucleotides are TGTGCCAGCAGTAAAGGACAGGGGGCCCTGAACACTGAAGCTTTCTTT. Its translation is CASSKGQGALNTEAFF.

This clone was seen a few times. V usage is TRBV19 and J usage is TRBJ1-5; 7 positions agree with TRBD1. The V gene end was trimmed by 7 bases and the J gene end by 3 bases; junction bases not matched to a gene: 9. Germline V lookup: CDR1 LNHDA, CDR2 SQIVND (reference sequence). CDR3 length: 15 amino acids. The CDR3 spells CASKSPGGTNQPQHF. CDR3 DNA sequence: TGTGCCAGTAAGTCACCAGGGGGTACCAATCAGCCCCAGCATTTT.